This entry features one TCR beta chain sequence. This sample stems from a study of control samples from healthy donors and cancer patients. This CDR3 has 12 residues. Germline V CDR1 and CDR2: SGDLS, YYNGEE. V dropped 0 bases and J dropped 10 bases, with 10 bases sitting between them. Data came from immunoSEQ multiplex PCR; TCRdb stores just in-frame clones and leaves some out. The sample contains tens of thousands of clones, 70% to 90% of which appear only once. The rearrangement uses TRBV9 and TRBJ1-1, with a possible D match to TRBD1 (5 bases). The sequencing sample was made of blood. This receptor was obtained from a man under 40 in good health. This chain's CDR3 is CASSVAGGPAFF. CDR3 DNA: TGTGCCAGCAGCGTAGCGGGGGGACCAGCTTTCTTT.